The 6 T cell receptor beta chains in this list originate from one sample, sequenced in a study of CD8 T cells in Susac syndrome. RNA, at about 0.45 to 1 ug, was reverse transcribed with random hexamers. TCRdb used MiXCR to reprocess the immunoSEQ multiplex PCR reads, holding one entry per CDR3 protein. The sample lists 200,000 or so distinct CDR3 sequences; approximately 95% were seen once. The material sequenced was CD4+ T cells from PBMCs. Receptors were obtained from a human donor with multiple sclerosis.

The rearrangement joins TRBV5-4 to TRBJ2-7; D possibly corresponds to TRBD2 (6 bases). V was shortened by 0 bases and J by 6 bases, with 10 bases between the two germline ends. Germline V gives CDR1 SGHNT, CDR2 YYREEE (reference sequence). The CDR3 is made up of 13 amino acids. The CDR3 reads CASSLGRGIEQYF. CDR3 in DNA: TGTGCCAGCAGCTTGGGGCGGGGTATCGAGCAGTACTTC.

J is TRBJ1-2 and V is TRBV29-1; D gene unclear. There are 14 residues in the CDR3. Trimming stripped 1 base from V and 3 bases from J, with 12 bases between. CDR1 SQVTM and CDR2 ANQGSEA come from the germline V gene. As DNA, the CDR3 is TGCAGCGTTGAAGTGGTGGCGGGCGACTATGGCTACACCTTC. It translates to CSVEVVAGDYGYTF.

The J gene is TRBJ2-2, the V gene TRBV5-1, with D maybe TRBD2 (5 bases). V lost 1 base, J lost 3 bases, and 19 bases lay in between. The V gene's germline CDR1 is SGHRS and CDR2 YFSETQ. This CDR3 contains 18 residues. CDR3 loop: CASSLSQTRSYDTGELFF. CDR3 DNA sequence: TGCGCCAGCAGCTTGTCCCAAACTAGGAGTTACGACACCGGGGAGCTGTTTTTT.

The chain is built from TRBV5-8 and TRBJ2-1; 9 positions match TRBD1. Germline CDR1 and CDR2: SGHTS and YDEGEE. The CDR3 loop spans 16 amino acids. V lost 3 bases, J lost 5 bases, and 9 bases stayed unmatched. The CDR3 DNA is TGTGCCAGCAGCTGGGGACAGGGTTGGCGGAACAATGAGCAGTTCTTC. Translating gives CASSWGQGWRNNEQFF.

The rearrangement joins TRBV6-2 or TRBV6-3 to TRBJ1-2; D might be TRBD1 (5 bases). This CDR3 has 13 residues. Trimming left V 7 bases short and J 8 bases short, with 17 bases between. Looked up from germline, CDR1 is MNHEY and CDR2 is SVGEGT. CDR3 in DNA: TGTGCCAGCACCCCGGGTAGAGACAGCGGCTACACCTTC. It codes for CASTPGRDSGYTF.

V usage is TRBV6-6 and J usage is TRBJ1-6; 9 bases match TRBD1. CDR1 and CDR2 (germline): MNHNY, SVGAGI (reference sequence). V lost 2 bases, J lost 7 bases, and 3 bases stayed unmatched. This CDR3 region has 15 residues. The DNA for the CDR3 is TGTGCCAGCAGTTACGACGGGACAGGGAATTCACCCCTCCACTTT. Encoded protein: CASSYDGTGNSPLHF.